The 18 T cell receptor beta chains below all came from one sample that was sequenced in a study of cytotoxic CD8 clonotypes in ibrutinib-treated CLL (dated by TCRdb to the early 2020s). Taken with the paper, the label for time point translates to: roughly 25 months on ibrutinib. The receptor library was made with the immunoSEQ multiplex PCR assay. TCRdb holds this immuneACCESS table with in-frame rearrangements only. Some clones are missing; in checked studies, unresolved V genes explain under half, and the rest has no known cause. Across this sample there are about 26,000 clones, with about 82% seen only once. Approximately 8% of the sample rests with the top ten. The sample was PBMCs, taken after 24 months of ibrutinib treatment. These receptors all stem from a human donor with chronic lymphocytic leukemia.

The V and J genes are TRBV2 and TRBJ2-1, with TRBD2 matching 10 bases. Germline V gene lookup returns CDR1 SNHLY and CDR2 FYNNEI. Germline trimming cut 7 bases from V and 4 bases from J; bases unmatched to any gene: 7. This CDR3 region has 15 residues. The CDR3 DNA is TGTGCCAGCACCATTAGCGGGGGGAAGTACAATGAGCAGTTCTTC. Its protein product is CASTISGGKYNEQFF.

The J gene is TRBJ1-1, the V gene TRBV4-1; D gene unclear. The CDR3 covers 15 residues. With 1 base removed from V and 1 base from J, the gap between germline ends came to 10 bases. The germline V gene has CDR1 MGHRA and CDR2 YSYEKL. For the CDR3, the DNA is TGCGCCAGCAGCCAAGTGGCAGGAGAGAACACTGAAGCTTTCTTT. This sequence encodes CASSQVAGENTEAFF.

The V gene is TRBV7-9, the J gene TRBJ2-3, with D possibly TRBD2 on 5 matching bases. V lost 5 bases and J lost 2, with 11 bases in between. The germline CDR1 and CDR2 sequences are SEHNR and FQNEAQ (reference sequence). CDR3 length: 14 residues. CDR3 protein: CASSLEGHTDTQYF. CDR3 sequence (DNA): TGTGCCAGCAGCCTCGAGGGTCACACAGATACGCAGTATTTT.

Comments on this clone: The junction differs from germline at one of its ends, possibly a read error. The rearrangement uses TRBV20-1 and TRBJ2-1; the match to TRBD1 covers 8 bases. The germline V gene has CDR1 DFQATT and CDR2 SNEGSKA (reference sequence). CDR3 length: 11 residues. CDR3 loop: CSAISPGQGIF. In DNA form, the CDR3 reads TGCAGTGCTATTTCCCCAGGACAGGGCATCTTC.

V gene TRBV4-2 combines with J gene TRBJ1-1; D not resolved. There are 18 residues in the CDR3. The V gene's germline CDR1 is LGHNA and CDR2 YNFKEQ. Trimming took off 0 bases at V and 0 bases at J, with 17 bases between the two ends. CDR3 DNA sequence: TGTGCCAGCAGCCAAGATCGTTGGAAGCCGGGTTTGAACACTGAAGCTTTCTTT. Residues: CASSQDRWKPGLNTEAFF.

The V call is TRBV9, the J call TRBJ2-1; D is ambiguous. CDR1 SGDLS and CDR2 YYNGEE come from the germline V gene. The CDR3 has 12 residues. V was shortened by 7 bases and J by 0 bases, with 5 bases between the two germline ends. CDR3 amino acids: CASGLSYNEQFF. In DNA, the CDR3 is TGTGCCAGCGGCCTCTCCTACAATGAGCAGTTCTTC. The full variable domain, rest sourced from reference TRBV9 and TRBJ2-1, is DSGVTQTPKHLITATGQRVTLRCSPRSGDLSVYWYQQSLDQGLQFLIQYYNGEERAKGNILERFSAQQFPDLHSELNLSSLELGDSALYFCASGLSYNEQFFGPGTRLTVL.

The chain uses TRBV30 and TRBJ1-1; 8 bases map to TRBD1. With 7 bases clipped from V and 3 bases from J, the junction kept 7 bases outside the gene matches. CDR3 size: 13 residues. Germline V gene lookup returns CDR1 GTSNPN and CDR2 SVGIG (reference sequence). As DNA, the CDR3 is TGTGCCTCCGGACAGGGAGGGTACACTGAAGCTTTCTTT. Protein product: CASGQGGYTEAFF.

The chain joins TRBV5-5 to TRBJ1-2; D possibly corresponds to TRBD1 (5 bases). V dropped 4 bases and J dropped 4 bases, with 17 bases sitting between them. This CDR3 has 15 residues. CDR1 SGHKS and CDR2 YYEKEE come from the germline V gene (reference sequence). The CDR3 sequence: CASSPGVGATYGYTF. The CDR3 bases are TGTGCCAGCAGCCCTGGTGTCGGGGCGACCTATGGCTACACCTTC.

The V call is TRBV7-2, the J call TRBJ1-5; a weak D match, TRBD1 (5 bases). Germline lookup yields CDR1 SGHTA and CDR2 FQGNSA. V was cut by 3 bases and J by 2 bases, with 11 bases left in between. The CDR3 totals 15 residues. The CDR3: CASSLVRDRNQPQHF. In DNA, the CDR3 is TGTGCCAGCAGCTTGGTCCGGGACCGCAATCAGCCCCAGCATTTT.

The rearrangement links TRBV6-6 to TRBJ1-5; the D is unclear. The CDR3 contains 15 residues. Trimming left V 6 bases short and J 7 bases short, with 19 bases between. Germline V gene data show CDR1 as MNHNY and CDR2 as SVGAGI (reference sequence). The CDR3 sequence: CASRPNREEGQPQHF. DNA for the CDR3: TGTGCCAGCAGACCAAATAGGGAAGAGGGCCAGCCCCAGCATTTT.

The CDR3 DNA is TGTGCCAGCAGCTTATTGGCGGGTGGTGACCCTAACTATGGCTACACCTTC. It translates to CASSLLAGGDPNYGYTF. V usage is TRBV7-9 and J usage is TRBJ1-2; unclear D gene. The germline CDR1 and CDR2 sequences are SEHNR and FQNEAQ (reference sequence). V dropped 2 bases and J dropped 0 bases, with 16 bases sitting between them. The CDR3 runs to 17 residues.

The J gene is TRBJ1-4, the V gene TRBV5-1; tentative D call: TRBD1 (6 bases). This CDR3 contains 14 residues. With 1 base removed from V and 6 bases from J, the gap between germline ends came to 10 bases. Per the germline V gene, CDR1 is SGHRS and CDR2 is YFSETQ. CDR3 in DNA: TGCGCCAGCAGCTTGAGACAGGCGGATGAAAAACTGTTTTTT. Protein: CASSLRQADEKLFF.

CDR3 DNA sequence: TGTGCCAGCACCTACCCGGCCCAGGGCTACGAGCAGTACTTC. Translating it yields CASTYPAQGYEQYF. This chain uses TRBV2 with TRBJ2-7; D might be TRBD1 (5 bases). Germline values: CDR1 SNHLY, CDR2 FYNNEI. The CDR3 sequence is 14 residues long. Between the trimmed V and J ends, which lost 7 bases and 3 bases, there was a span of 16 bases.

The J gene is TRBJ2-5, the V gene TRBV15; D gene unclear. The J call may not be correct, given that the DNA end is closer to TRBJ2-7. CDR1 and CDR2 from the germline V gene are LNHNV and YYDKDF (reference sequence). CDR3 size: 12 residues. The chain's CDR3 is CATSVGSYEQYF. CDR3 DNA sequence: TGTGCCACCAGCGTGGGTTCCTACGAGCAGTACTTC.

This sequence joins TRBV5-1 and TRBJ2-1; 9 bases match TRBD2. CDR1 is SGHRS, CDR2 YFSETQ, per germline. CDR3 length: 15 residues. The J segment lost 3 bases and the V segment lost 2 bases, leaving 3 bases of the junction unmatched. CDR3 sequence: CASSFASGDYNEQFF. CDR3 sequence (DNA): TGCGCCAGCAGCTTCGCTAGCGGGGACTACAATGAGCAGTTCTTC.

The rearrangement links TRBV2 to TRBJ1-2, with D maybe TRBD1 (6 bases). Germline loops: CDR1 SNHLY, CDR2 FYNNEI. V was shortened by 7 bases and J by 5 bases, with 11 bases between the two germline ends. The CDR3 runs 12 residues. The CDR3 spells CASIKQGYGYTF. Here the CDR3 DNA reads TGTGCCAGCATTAAACAGGGTTATGGCTACACCTTC.

This clone was recorded a few times. This chain connects TRBV6-4 to TRBJ1-5; 11 nucleotides match TRBD1. CDR3 length: 15 amino acids. Germline CDR1 reads MRHNA; CDR2 reads SNTAGT. V trimming: 2 bases; J trimming: 6 bases; junction bases outside the gene matches: 3. In DNA, the CDR3 is TGTGCCAGCAGTGACGGGGGACAGGGGGGTCAGCCCCAGCATTTT. Translated: CASSDGGQGGQPQHF.

The J gene is TRBJ2-3, the V gene TRBV7-2, with a tentative D call TRBD2 (6 bases). The germline V and J ends were trimmed by 5 bases and 4 bases, with 13 bases remaining between them. CDR3 length: 14 residues. CDR1 and CDR2 from the germline V gene are SGHTA and FQGNSA. CDR3: CASSLRETADTQYF. CDR3 nucleotide sequence: TGTGCCAGCAGCCTCCGGGAGACCGCAGATACGCAGTATTTT.